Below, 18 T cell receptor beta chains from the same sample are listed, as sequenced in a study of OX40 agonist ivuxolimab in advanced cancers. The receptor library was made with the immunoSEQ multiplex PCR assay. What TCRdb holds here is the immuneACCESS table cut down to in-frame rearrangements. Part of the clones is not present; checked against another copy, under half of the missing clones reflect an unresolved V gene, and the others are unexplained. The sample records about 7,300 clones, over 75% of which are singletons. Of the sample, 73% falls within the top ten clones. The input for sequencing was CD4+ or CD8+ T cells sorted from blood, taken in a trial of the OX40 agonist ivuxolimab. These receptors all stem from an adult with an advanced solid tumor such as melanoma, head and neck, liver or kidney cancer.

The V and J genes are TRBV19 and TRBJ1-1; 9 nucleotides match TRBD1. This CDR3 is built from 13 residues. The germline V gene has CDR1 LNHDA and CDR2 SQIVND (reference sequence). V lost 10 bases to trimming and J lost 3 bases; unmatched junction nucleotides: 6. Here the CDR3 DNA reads TGTGCCACAAAACAGGGGGCGGACACTGAAGCTTTCTTT. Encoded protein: CATKQGADTEAFF. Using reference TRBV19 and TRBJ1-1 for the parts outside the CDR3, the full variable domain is DGGITQSPKYLFRKEGQNVTLSCEQNLNHDAMYWYRQDPGQGLRLIYYSQIVNDFQKGDIAEGYSVSREKKESFPLTVTSAQKNPTAFYLCATKQGADTEAFFGQGTRLTVV.

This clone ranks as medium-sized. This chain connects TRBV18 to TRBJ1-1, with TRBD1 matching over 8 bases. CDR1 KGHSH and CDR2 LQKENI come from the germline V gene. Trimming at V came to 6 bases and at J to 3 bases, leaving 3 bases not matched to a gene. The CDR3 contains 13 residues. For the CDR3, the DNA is TGTGCCAGCTCCGAGACAGGGGACACTGAAGCTTTCTTT. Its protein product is CASSETGDTEAFF.

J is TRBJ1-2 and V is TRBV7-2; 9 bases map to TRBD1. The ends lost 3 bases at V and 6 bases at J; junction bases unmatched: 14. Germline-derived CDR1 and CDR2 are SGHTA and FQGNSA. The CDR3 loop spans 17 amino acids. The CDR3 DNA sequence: TGTGCCAGCAGCTTTCCCGACCCAGGGACAGGGTGGGATGGCTACACCTTC. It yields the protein CASSFPDPGTGWDGYTF.

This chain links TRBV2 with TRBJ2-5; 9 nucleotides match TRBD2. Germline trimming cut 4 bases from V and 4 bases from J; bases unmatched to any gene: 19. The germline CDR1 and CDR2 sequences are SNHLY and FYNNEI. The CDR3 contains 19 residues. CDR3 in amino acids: CASSVLGGTAGGTSETQYF. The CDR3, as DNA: TGTGCCAGCAGTGTTTTAGGCGGCACAGCGGGGGGAACCTCAGAGACCCAGTACTTC. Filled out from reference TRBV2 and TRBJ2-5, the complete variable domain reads EPEVTQTPSHQVTQMGQEVILRCVPISNHLYFYWYRQILGQKVEFLVSFYNNEISEKSEIFDDQFSVERPDGSNFTLKIRSTKLEDSAMYFCASSVLGGTAGGTSETQYFGPGTRLLVL.

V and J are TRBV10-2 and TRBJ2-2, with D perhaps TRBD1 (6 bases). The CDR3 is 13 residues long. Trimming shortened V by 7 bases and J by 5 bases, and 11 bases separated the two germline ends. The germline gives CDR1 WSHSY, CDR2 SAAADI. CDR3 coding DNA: TGCGCCAGCACAACGACAGGTACCGGGGAGCTGTTTTTT. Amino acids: CASTTTGTGELFF.

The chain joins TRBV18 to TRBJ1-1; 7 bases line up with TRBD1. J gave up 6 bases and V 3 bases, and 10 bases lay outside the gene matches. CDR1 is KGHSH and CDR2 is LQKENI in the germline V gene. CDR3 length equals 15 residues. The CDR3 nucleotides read TGTGCCAGCTCACCTACAGGGGTTGGAGGTTCTGAAGCTTTCTTT. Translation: CASSPTGVGGSEAFF.

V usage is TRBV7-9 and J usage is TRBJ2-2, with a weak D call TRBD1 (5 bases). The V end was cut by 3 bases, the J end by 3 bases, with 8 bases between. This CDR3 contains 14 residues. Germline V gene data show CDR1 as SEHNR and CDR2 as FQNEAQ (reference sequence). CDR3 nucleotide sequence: TGTGCCAGCAGCTTTGTGACAGACACCGGGGAGCTGTTTTTT. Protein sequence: CASSFVTDTGELFF.

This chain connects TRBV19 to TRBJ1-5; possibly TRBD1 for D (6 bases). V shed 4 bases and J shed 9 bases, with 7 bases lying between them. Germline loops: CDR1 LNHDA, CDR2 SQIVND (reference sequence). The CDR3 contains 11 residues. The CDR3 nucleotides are TGTGCCAGTAGTAAGGGGGGGCCCCAGCATTTT. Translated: CASSKGGPQHF.

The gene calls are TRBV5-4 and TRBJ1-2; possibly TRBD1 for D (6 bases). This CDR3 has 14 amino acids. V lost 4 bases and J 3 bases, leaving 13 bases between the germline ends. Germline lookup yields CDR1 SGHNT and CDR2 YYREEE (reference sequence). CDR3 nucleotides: TGTGCCAGCAGCACGGACAGCACCTACTATGGCTACACCTTC. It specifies CASSTDSTYYGYTF. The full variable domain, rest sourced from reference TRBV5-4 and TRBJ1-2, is ETGVTQSPTHLIKTRGQQVTLRCSSQSGHNTVSWYQQALGQGPQFIFQYYREEENGRGNFPPRFSGLQFPNYSSELNVNALELDDSALYLCASSTDSTYYGYTFGSGTRLTVV.

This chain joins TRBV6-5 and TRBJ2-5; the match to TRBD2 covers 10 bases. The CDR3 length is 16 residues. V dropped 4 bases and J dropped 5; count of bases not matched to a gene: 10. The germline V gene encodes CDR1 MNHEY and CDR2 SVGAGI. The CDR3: CASSLNPSGGEETQYF. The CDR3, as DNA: TGTGCCAGCAGTTTGAACCCTAGCGGGGGAGAGGAGACCCAGTACTTC.

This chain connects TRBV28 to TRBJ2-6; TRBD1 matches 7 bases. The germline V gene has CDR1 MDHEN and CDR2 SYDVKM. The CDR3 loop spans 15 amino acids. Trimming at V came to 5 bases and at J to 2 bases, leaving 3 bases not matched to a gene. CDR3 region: CASSRQGTGANVLTF. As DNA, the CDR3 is TGTGCCAGCAGTAGACAGGGTACTGGGGCCAACGTCCTGACTTTC.

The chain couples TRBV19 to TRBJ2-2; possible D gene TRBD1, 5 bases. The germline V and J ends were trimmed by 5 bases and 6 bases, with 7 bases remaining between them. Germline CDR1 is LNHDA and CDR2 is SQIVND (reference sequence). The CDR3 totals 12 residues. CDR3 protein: CASSYRPGELFF. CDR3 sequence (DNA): TGTGCCAGTAGTTACAGGCCCGGGGAGCTGTTTTTT.

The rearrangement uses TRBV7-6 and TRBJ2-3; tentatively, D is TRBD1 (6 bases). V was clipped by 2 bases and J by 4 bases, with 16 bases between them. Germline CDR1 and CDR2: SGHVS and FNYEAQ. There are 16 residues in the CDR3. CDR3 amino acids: CASSLLGARISDTQYF. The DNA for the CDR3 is TGTGCCAGCAGCTTACTGGGGGCGAGAATCTCAGATACGCAGTATTTT.

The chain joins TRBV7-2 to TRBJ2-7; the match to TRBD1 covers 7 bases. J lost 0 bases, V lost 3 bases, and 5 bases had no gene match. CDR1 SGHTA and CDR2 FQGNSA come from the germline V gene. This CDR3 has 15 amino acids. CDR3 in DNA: TGTGCCAGCAGCTTGCTTCACAGGGGCTCCTACGAGCAGTACTTC. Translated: CASSLLHRGSYEQYF. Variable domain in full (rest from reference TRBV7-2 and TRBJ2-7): GAGVSQSPSNKVTEKGKDVELRCDPISGHTALYWYRQSLGQGLEFLIYFQGNSAPDKSGLPSDRFSAERTGGSVSTLTIQRTQQEDSAVYLCASSLLHRGSYEQYFGPGTRLTVT.

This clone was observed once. This CDR3 is CASSKGRYLGYTF. CDR3 nucleotides: TGTGCCAGCAGCAAGGGACGGTATTTAGGCTACACCTTC. This chain links TRBV14 with TRBJ1-2; D perhaps matches TRBD1 (5 bases). Trimming stripped 5 bases from V and 8 bases from J, with 15 bases between. The CDR3 runs 13 residues. The germline gives CDR1 SGHDN, CDR2 FVKESK.

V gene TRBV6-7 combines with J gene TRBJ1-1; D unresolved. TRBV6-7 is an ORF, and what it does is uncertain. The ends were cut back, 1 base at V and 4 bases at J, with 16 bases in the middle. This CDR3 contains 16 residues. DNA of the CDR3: TGTGCCAGCAGTTACTTCGGGGTAGAGGGTAGCACTGAAGCTTTCTTT. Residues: CASSYFGVEGSTEAFF.

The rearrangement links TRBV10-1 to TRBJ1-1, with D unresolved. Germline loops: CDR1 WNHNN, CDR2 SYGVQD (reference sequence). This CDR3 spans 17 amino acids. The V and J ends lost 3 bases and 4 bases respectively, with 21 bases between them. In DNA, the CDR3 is TGCGCCAGCAGTGATAGGAGGAGGAATGGTGTAGGCACTGAAGCTTTCTTT. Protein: CASSDRRRNGVGTEAFF.

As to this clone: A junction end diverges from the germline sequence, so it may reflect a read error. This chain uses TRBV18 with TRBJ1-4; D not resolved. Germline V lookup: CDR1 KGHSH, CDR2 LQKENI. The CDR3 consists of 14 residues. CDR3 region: CAGSPELFNEKLFF. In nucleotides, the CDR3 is TGTGCCGGCTCACCTGAACTCTTTAATGAAAAACTGTTTTTT. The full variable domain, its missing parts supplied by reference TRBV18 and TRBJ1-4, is NAGVMQNPRHLVRRRGQEARLRCSPMKGHSHVYWYRQLPEEGLKFMVYLQKENIIDESGMPKERFSAEFPKEGPSILRIQQVVRGDSAAYFCAGSPELFNEKLFFGSGTQLSVL.